The 15 T cell receptor beta chains reported below all come from one sample, sequenced in a study of cytotoxic CD8 clonotypes in ibrutinib-treated CLL. Clones were sequenced by immunoSEQ multiplex PCR, and TCRdb holds only the in-frame ones, with some missing. The table has 140,000 to 150,000 clones, 76% seen once. The source material was PBMCs, sampled after 24 months of ibrutinib treatment. Every receptor here comes from a human donor with chronic lymphocytic leukemia.

The CDR3 protein is CASRLELLGYTF. The CDR3 DNA follows: TGTGCCAGCCGTCTTGAGCTTCTTGGCTACACCTTC. This chain connects TRBV2 to TRBJ1-2; D not certain. Trimming pared 8 bases from V and 7 bases from J, leaving 14 bases between. This CDR3 has 12 residues. Germline V CDR1 and CDR2: SNHLY, FYNNEI.

This clone was seen just once. This chain joins TRBV4-2 and TRBJ1-2; a weak D match, TRBD1 (6 bases). The V end lost 4 bases, the J end lost 8 bases, and 23 bases lay between the germline ends. CDR3 size: 16 residues. Germline V gene data show CDR1 as LGHNA and CDR2 as YNFKEQ. Written as DNA, the CDR3 is TGTGCCAGCAGCCTACGGGGCGGACAGTCCTATGTAGGCTACACCTTC. This sequence encodes CASSLRGGQSYVGYTF.

This sequence joins TRBV6-1 and TRBJ2-4; D unresolved. The CDR3 has 13 residues. Germline CDR1 reads MNHNS; CDR2 reads SASEGT. V was cut by 3 bases and J by 6 bases, with 9 bases left in between. The CDR3 DNA reads TGTGCCAGCAGTGAGGTCAGCCGAAACATTCAGTACTTC. This sequence encodes CASSEVSRNIQYF.

About this clone itself: Compared with germline, one end of the junction differs, possibly owing to a read error. The V call is TRBV5-1, the J call TRBJ1-2; unclear D gene. The germline gives CDR1 SGHRS, CDR2 YFSETQ. The CDR3 contains 13 residues. DNA for the CDR3: TGCGCCAGCAGCTTGAAGGCCGGCCACGGCTGCACCTTC. Its protein product is CASSLKAGHGCTF.

The chain employs TRBV7-2 and TRBJ2-2; the D is unclear. Germline V lookup: CDR1 SGHTA, CDR2 FQGNSA. This CDR3 is built from 13 residues. V lost 4 bases, J lost 2 bases, and 5 bases lay in between. DNA of the CDR3: TGTGCCAGCAGCTCGGCCAACACCGGGGAGCTGTTTTTT. Translation: CASSSANTGELFF.

V and J are TRBV19 and TRBJ2-1, with 7 bases that match TRBD2. The germline gives CDR1 LNHDA, CDR2 SQIVND (reference sequence). The length of the CDR3 is 15 residues. After removal of 3 bases from V and 4 bases from J, the junction contained 6 bases not matched to a gene. The CDR3 DNA reads as TGTGCCAGTAGTATCCAGGGAGGGGAATACAATGAGCAGTTCTTC. Translating gives CASSIQGGEYNEQFF. The entire variable domain, with the rest obtained from reference TRBV19 and TRBJ2-1, is as follows: DGGITQSPKYLFRKEGQNVTLSCEQNLNHDAMYWYRQDPGQGLRLIYYSQIVNDFQKGDIAEGYSVSREKKESFPLTVTSAQKNPTAFYLCASSIQGGEYNEQFFGPGTRLTVL.

This chain uses TRBV28 with TRBJ2-2; TRBD1 or TRBD2 may be the D gene (7 bases each). V lost 7 bases, J lost 7 bases, and 19 bases lay in between. The CDR3 is made up of 15 amino acids. Germline V lookup: CDR1 MDHEN, CDR2 SYDVKM. CDR3 nucleotides: TGTGCCAGCACCGTGGGAGGGGGCGCGGGCGGGGAGCTGTTTTTT. The encoded protein is CASTVGGGAGGELFF.

The rearrangement joins TRBV4-3 to TRBJ2-7; 10 positions agree with TRBD1. From germline, CDR1 is LGHNA and CDR2 YSLEER. Losses at the gene ends were 2 bases for V and 5 bases for J; bases not matched to a gene: 9. The CDR3 loop spans 16 amino acids. In nucleotides, the CDR3 is TGCGCCAGCAGCCAATTACGGGACAGGGGTTGGGACGAGCAGTACTTC. Residues: CASSQLRDRGWDEQYF.

This clone was recorded only once. The chain has TRBV4-2 and TRBJ1-2; TRBD1 is a possible D gene (6 bases). The CDR3 runs to 17 residues. The germline gives CDR1 LGHNA, CDR2 YNFKEQ. V gave up 4 bases and J gave up 3 bases, with 21 bases separating them. The CDR3 sequence is CASSPAGARGGDYGYTF. DNA of the CDR3: TGTGCCAGCAGCCCCGCCGGGGCACGAGGGGGAGACTATGGCTACACCTTC.

This chain uses TRBV7-3 with TRBJ2-2; D is undetermined. CDR1 is SGHTA, CDR2 FQGTGA, per germline. This CDR3 has 12 residues. The V end lost 5 bases, the J end lost 6 bases, and 7 bases lay between the germline ends. The CDR3 region is CASSLPPGELFF. The CDR3 bases are TGTGCCAGCAGCCTCCCCCCCGGGGAGCTGTTTTTT.

This clone showed up many times. This chain connects TRBV4-2 to TRBJ1-4, with D possibly being TRBD1 (5 bases). With 4 bases removed from V and 10 bases from J, the gap between germline ends came to 19 bases. The CDR3 has 15 amino acids. Germline V gene data show CDR1 as LGHNA and CDR2 as YNFKEQ. CDR3 sequence reads: CASSPVGGGFGKLFF. In DNA, the CDR3 is TGTGCCAGCAGCCCAGTCGGGGGGGGATTCGGAAAACTGTTTTTT.

This clone was observed once. This sequence joins TRBV19 and TRBJ2-7, with unresolved D. Germline V gene sequence: CDR1 LNHDA, CDR2 SQIVND (reference sequence). The CDR3 has 13 amino acids. The V and J ends lost 3 bases and 4 bases respectively, with 10 bases between them. The CDR3 DNA is TGTGCCAGTAGTATTGGCGCCGCATACGAGCAGTACTTC. This codes for CASSIGAAYEQYF. The full variable domain, in which reference TRBV19 and TRBJ2-7 provide the parts outside the CDR3, is DGGITQSPKYLFRKEGQNVTLSCEQNLNHDAMYWYRQDPGQGLRLIYYSQIVNDFQKGDIAEGYSVSREKKESFPLTVTSAQKNPTAFYLCASSIGAAYEQYFGPGTRLTVT.

The CDR3: CASLQGAGTGELFF. The CDR3 coding sequence is TGTGCCAGCCTACAGGGGGCGGGCACCGGGGAGCTGTTTTTT. The chain joins TRBV6-5 to TRBJ2-2, with 9 bases matching TRBD1. J lost 4 bases, V lost 8 bases, and 5 bases had no gene match. Germline lookup yields CDR1 MNHEY and CDR2 SVGAGI. The CDR3 runs 14 residues.

This clone was detected only once. The V gene is TRBV30, the J gene TRBJ2-1, with a weak D call TRBD2 (6 bases). V was cut by 5 bases and J by 4 bases, with 9 bases left in between. Germline CDR1 GTSNPN, CDR2 SVGIG (reference sequence). The CDR3 runs 12 residues. This chain's CDR3 is CAWGRGYNEQFF. The CDR3 DNA follows: TGTGCCTGGGGCCGGGGGTACAATGAGCAGTTCTTC.

V gene TRBV6-7 combines with J gene TRBJ1-2, with a possible D match to TRBD1 (5 bases). TRBV6-7 is noted as an ORF with a role that remains uncertain. Trimming shortened V by 0 bases and J by 2 bases, and 7 bases separated the two germline ends. This CDR3 has 14 residues. CDR3 region: CASSYSAGNYGYTF. CDR3 DNA sequence: TGTGCCAGCAGTTACTCGGCAGGGAACTATGGCTACACCTTC.